This TCR beta chain was captured by sequencing in a study of cytomegalovirus exposure and HLA in healthy donors. Overall study results and limits: Sequencing artifact likely explains a cluster of highly shared sequence variants.

V lost 3 bases and J lost 4, with 15 bases in between. Germline V gene data show CDR1 as LNHDA and CDR2 as SQIVND (reference sequence). CDR3 length: 15 residues. The PCR used 60 Vbeta and 13 Jbeta primers. Only in-frame clones appear in the TCRdb table, and some are missing; sequencing was by immunoSEQ multiplex PCR. The repertoire includes around 160,000 clones, roughly 88% of them detected once, and about 9.3% sits in the top ten. In the case of this clone: Its antigen is still unknown.

This sequence originates from a young man in good health and CMV-seropositive. The chain employs TRBV19 and TRBJ1-2; D is perhaps TRBD1 (5 bases). The specimen was PBMCs. CDR3 residues: CASSISQGGGYGYTF. As DNA, the CDR3 is TGTGCCAGTAGTATCAGTCAGGGAGGTGGCTATGGCTACACCTTC.